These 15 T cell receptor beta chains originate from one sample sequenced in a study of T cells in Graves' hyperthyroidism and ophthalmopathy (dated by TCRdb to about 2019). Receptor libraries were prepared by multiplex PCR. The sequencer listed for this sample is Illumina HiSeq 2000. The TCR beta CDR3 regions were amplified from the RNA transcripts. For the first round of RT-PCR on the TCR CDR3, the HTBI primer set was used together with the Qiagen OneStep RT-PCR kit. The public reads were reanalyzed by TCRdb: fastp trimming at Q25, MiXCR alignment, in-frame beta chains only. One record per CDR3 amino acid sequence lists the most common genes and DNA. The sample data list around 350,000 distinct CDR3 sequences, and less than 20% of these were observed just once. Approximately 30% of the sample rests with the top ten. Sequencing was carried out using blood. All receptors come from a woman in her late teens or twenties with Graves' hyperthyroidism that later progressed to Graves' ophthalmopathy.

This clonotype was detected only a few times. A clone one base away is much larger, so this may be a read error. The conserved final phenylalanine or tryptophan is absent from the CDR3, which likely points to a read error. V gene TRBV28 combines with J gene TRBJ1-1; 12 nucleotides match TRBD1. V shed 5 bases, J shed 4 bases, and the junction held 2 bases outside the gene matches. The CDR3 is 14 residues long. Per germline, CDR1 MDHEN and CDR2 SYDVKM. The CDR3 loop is CASSTGQGATEAFL. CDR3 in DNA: TGTGCCAGCAGTACGGGACAGGGGGCCACTGAAGCTTTCCTT.

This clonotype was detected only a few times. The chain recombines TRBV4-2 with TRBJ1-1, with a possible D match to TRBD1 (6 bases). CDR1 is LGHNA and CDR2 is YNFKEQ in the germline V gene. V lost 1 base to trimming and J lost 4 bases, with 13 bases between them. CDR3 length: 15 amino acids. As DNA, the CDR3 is TGTGCCAGCAGCCAAGTCACGGGGGCGGTCACTGAAGCTTTCTTT. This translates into CASSQVTGAVTEAFF.

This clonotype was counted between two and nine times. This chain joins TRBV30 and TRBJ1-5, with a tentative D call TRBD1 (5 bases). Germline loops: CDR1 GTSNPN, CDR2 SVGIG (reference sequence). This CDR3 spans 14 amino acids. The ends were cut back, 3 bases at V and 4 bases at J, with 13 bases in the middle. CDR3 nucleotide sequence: TGTGCCTGGAGGGGGACCGGCAAAAATCAGCCCCAGCATTTT. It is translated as CAWRGTGKNQPQHF.

CDR3 coding DNA: TGTGCCAGCAGCCGAAGCGTTGATTTGGCCGGCGGCTACACCTTC. It yields the protein CASSRSVDLAGGYTF. The J gene is TRBJ1-2, the V gene TRBV14; D call uncertain. Per germline, CDR1 SGHDN and CDR2 FVKESK. The V gene lost 4 bases and the J gene lost 8 bases, with 20 bases spanning the gap. The CDR3 covers 15 residues.

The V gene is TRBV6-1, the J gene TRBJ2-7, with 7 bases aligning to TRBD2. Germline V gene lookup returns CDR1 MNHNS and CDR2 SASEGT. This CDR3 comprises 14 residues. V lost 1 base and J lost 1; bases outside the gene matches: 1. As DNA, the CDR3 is TGTGCCAGCAGTGAAGAGGGACTATCCTACGAGCAGTACTTC. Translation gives CASSEEGLSYEQYF.

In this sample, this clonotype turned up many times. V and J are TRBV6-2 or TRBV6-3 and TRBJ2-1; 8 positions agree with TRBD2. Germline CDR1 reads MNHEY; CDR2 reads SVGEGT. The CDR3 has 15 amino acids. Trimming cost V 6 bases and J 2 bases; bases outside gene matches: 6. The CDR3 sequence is CASRLAEGAYNEQFF. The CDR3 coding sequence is TGTGCCAGCAGACTAGCGGAGGGGGCCTACAATGAGCAGTTCTTC.

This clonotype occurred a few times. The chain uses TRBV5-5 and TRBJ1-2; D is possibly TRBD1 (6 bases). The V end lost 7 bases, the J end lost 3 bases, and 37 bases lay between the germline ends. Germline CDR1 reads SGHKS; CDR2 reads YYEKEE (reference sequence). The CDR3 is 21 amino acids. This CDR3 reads CASGNGSTTGPLARNYYGYTF. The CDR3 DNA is TGTGCCAGCGGCAACGGGTCGACGACAGGTCCGTTGGCTAGGAACTACTATGGCTACACCTTC.

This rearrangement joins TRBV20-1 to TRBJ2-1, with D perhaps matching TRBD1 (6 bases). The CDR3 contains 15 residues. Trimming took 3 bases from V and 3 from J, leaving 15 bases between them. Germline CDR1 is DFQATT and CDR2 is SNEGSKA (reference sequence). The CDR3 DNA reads TGCAGTGCTAGTCCAGGGACACTCGGCTACAATGAGCAGTTCTTC. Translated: CSASPGTLGYNEQFF.

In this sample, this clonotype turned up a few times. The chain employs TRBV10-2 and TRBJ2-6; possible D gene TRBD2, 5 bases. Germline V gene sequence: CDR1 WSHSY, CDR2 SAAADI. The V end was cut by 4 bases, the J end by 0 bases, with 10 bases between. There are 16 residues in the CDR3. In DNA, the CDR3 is TGCGCCAGCAGTGGAGGGTTGCTCTCTGGGGCCAACGTCCTGACTTTC. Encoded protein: CASSGGLLSGANVLTF.

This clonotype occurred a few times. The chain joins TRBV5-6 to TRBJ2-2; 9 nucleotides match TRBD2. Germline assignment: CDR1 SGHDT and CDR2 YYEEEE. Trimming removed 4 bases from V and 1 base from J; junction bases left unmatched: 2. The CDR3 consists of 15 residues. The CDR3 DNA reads TGTGCCAGCAGCCTAGCGGGGTGGAACACCGGGGAGCTGTTTTTT. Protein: CASSLAGWNTGELFF.

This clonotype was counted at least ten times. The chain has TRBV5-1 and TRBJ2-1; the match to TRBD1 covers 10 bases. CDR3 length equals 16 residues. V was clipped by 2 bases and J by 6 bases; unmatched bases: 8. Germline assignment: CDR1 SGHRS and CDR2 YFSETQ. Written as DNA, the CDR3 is TGCGCCAGCAGCTTTTTTGGGGACAGGGGAGCCAATGAGCAGTTCTTC. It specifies CASSFFGDRGANEQFF.

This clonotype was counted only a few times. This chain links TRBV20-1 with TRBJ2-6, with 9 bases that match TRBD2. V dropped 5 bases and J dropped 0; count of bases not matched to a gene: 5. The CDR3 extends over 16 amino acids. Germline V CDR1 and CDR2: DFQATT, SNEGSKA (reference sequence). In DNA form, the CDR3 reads TGCAGTGCTCCGCGGGGGGGTAGCTCTGGGGCCAACGTCCTGACTTTC. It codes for CSAPRGGSSGANVLTF.

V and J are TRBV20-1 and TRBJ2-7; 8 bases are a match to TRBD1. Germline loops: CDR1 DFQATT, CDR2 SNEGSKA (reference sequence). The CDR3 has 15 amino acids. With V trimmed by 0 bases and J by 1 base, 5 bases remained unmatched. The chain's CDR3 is CSARDPGTGSYEQYF. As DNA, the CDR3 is TGCAGTGCTAGAGATCCTGGGACAGGTTCCTACGAGCAGTACTTC.

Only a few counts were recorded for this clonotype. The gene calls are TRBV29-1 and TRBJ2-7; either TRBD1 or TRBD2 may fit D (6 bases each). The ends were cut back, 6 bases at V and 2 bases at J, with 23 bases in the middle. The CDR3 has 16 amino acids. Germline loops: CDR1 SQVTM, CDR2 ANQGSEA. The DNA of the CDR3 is TGCAGCGTGGGGGGCGGGCCCTCAACCAATACCTACGAGCAGTACTTC. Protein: CSVGGGPSTNTYEQYF.

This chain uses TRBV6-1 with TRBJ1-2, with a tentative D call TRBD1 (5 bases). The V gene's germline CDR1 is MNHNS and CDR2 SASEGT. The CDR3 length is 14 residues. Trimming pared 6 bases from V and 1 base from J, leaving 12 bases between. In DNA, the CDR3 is TGTGCCAGCAGGAGCCCGGGGGGTAACTATGGCTACACCTTC. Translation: CASRSPGGNYGYTF.